The text below deals with one TCR beta chain. The target antigen is unknown. The limits of the CDR3 on the DNA are not certain, so only TCRdb's listed CDR3 is given. Employing constant-segment primers, 5'RACE generated TCR alpha and TCR beta cDNA libraries bearing sample barcodes and UMIs. TCRdb independently ran MiXCR on the 5' RACE reads; one entry per CDR3 protein. Among 360,000 or so distinct CDR3 sequences, 25% to 30% were seen once, and the ten largest hold approximately 15%. Termini included, the CDR3 measures 18 amino acids. The sample comes from a study of T-cell memory formation after mild COVID-19. Overall study context: The study found TCR clusters largely donor specific. Whole-study findings and limits: Mostly located in CM and EM were contracting CD4+ clones, with contracting CD8+ clones located in EMRA. Clones contracting across day 15 to 85 had a balanced CD4/CD8 profile; later expanding clones leaned CD4+.

Sequences were obtained from PBMCs or a T cell subset sorted from them (not recorded which). This clonotype was obtained from an adult woman who had mild COVID-19 (a few samples of this study predate the infection). Cell type and time point are not known. This sequence joins TRBV7-5 and TRBJ1-3. TRBV7-5 is reported as a pseudogene. CDR3 in amino acids: CISVPEAPAWPSGNTIYF.